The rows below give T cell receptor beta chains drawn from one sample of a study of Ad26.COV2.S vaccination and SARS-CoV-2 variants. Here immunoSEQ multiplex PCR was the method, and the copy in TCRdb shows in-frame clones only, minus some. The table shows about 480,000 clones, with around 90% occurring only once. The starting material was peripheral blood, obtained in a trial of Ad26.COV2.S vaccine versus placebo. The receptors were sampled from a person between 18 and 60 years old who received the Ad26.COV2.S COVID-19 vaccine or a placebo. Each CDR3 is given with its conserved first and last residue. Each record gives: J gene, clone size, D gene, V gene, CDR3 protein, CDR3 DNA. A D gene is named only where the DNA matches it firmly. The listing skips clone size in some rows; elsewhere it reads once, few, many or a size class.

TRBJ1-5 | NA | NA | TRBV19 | CASTLRGGAGNQPQHF | TGTGCCAGTACCCTGAGGGGGGGCGCGGGCAATCAGCCCCAGCATTTT
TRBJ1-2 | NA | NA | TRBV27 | CASSSIGRLGWGYTF | TGTGCCAGCAGTTCGATAGGGAGACTCGGGTGGGGCTACACCTTC
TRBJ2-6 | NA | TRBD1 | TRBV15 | CATSRDRDRVRGANVLTF | TGTGCCACCAGCAGAGATCGAGACAGGGTGAGGGGGGCCAACGTCCTGACTTTC
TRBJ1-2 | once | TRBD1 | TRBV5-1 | CASSLIGQGQEGYTF | TGCGCCAGCAGCTTGATTGGACAGGGGCAGGAAGGCTACACCTTC
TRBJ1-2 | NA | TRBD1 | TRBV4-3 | CASSQQTGADYGYTF | TGCGCCAGCAGCCAACAGACAGGGGCGGACTATGGCTACACCTTC
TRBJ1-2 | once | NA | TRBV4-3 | CASSQEPDTYGYTF | TGCGCCAGCAGCCAAGAACCGGATACCTATGGCTACACCTTC
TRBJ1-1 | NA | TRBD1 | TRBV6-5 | CASRAQGGNTEAFF | TGTGCCAGCCGGGCCCAGGGGGGGAACACTGAAGCTTTCTTT
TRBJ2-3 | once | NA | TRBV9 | CASSPGTFVPDTQYF | TGTGCCAGCAGCCCCGGGACATTTGTTCCAGATACGCAGTATTTT
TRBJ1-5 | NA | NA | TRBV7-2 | CASSQVGTSNQPQHF | TGTGCCAGCAGCCAAGTGGGAACTAGCAATCAGCCCCAGCATTTT
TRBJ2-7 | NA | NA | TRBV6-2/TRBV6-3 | CASSPRGYEQYF | TGTGCCAGCAGCCCCCGGGGCTACGAGCAGTACTTC
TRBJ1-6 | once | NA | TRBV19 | CASSISPGAGVPLHF | TGTGCCAGTAGTATCAGCCCGGGGGCTGGAGTCCCCCTCCACTTT
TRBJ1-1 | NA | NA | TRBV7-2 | CASSLDIKNTEAFF | TGTGCCAGCAGCTTAGATATTAAGAACACTGAAGCTTTCTTT
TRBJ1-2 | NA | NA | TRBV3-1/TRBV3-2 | CASSQGVASGGYTF | TGTGCCAGCAGCCAAGGGGTTGCTTCGGGGGGCTACACCTTC
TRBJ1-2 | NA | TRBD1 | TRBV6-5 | CASSRGTGNPYGYTF | TGTGCCAGCAGTAGAGGGACAGGGAATCCCTATGGCTACACCTTC
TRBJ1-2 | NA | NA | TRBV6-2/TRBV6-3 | CASSYSTINYGYTF | TGTGCCAGCAGTTACTCGACTATCAACTATGGCTACACCTTC
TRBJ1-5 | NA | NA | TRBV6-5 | CASTEGGRPNQPQHF | TGTGCCAGCACCGAAGGCGGCAGACCCAATCAGCCCCAGCATTTT
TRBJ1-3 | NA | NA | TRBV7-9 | CASSPAGTGNTIYF | TGTGCCAGCAGCCCCGCAGGGACTGGAAACACCATATATTTT
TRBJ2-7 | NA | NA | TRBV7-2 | CASSPRVGQPGSYEQYF | TGTGCCAGCAGCCCGCGCGTTGGACAGCCGGGTTCCTACGAGCAGTACTTC
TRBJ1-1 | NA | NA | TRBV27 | CASSVAARTTEAFF | TGTGCCAGCAGTGTTGCGGCCAGAACCACTGAAGCTTTCTTT
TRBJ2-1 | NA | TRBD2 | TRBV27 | CASSYLAGRRDEQFF | TGTGCCAGCAGTTATCTAGCGGGGAGACGAGATGAGCAGTTCTTC
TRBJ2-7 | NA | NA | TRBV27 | CASSLIWDGSYEQYF | TGTGCCAGCAGTTTAATCTGGGACGGTTCCTACGAGCAGTACTTC
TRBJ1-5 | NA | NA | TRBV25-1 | CASSGGRYSNQPQHF | TGTGCCAGCAGTGGGGGACGGTATAGCAATCAGCCCCAGCATTTT
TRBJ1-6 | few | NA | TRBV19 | CASNEGGGSPLHF | TGTGCCAGTAATGAGGGGGGAGGATCACCCCTCCACTTT
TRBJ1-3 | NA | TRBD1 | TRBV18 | CASSPRQGNGNTIYF | TGTGCCAGCTCTCCTAGACAGGGGAACGGAAACACCATATATTTT
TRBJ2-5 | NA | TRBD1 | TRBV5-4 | CASSRRGRGETQYF | TGTGCCAGCAGCCGCAGGGGCAGGGGGGAGACCCAGTACTTC
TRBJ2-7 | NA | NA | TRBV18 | CASSPRDSSSYEQYF | TGTGCCAGCTCACCCCGGGACTCCTCCTCCTACGAGCAGTACTTC
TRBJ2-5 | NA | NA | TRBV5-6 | CASSLEPGETQYF | TGTGCCAGCAGCTTGGAACCCGGGGAGACCCAGTACTTC
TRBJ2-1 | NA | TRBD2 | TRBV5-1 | CASSLVTSGLNEQFF | TGCGCCAGCAGCCTAGTGACTAGCGGGCTAAATGAGCAGTTCTTC
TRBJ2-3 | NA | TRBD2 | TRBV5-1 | CASSPRTSGGTDTQYF | TGCGCCAGCAGTCCTCGGACTAGCGGTGGCACAGATACGCAGTATTTT
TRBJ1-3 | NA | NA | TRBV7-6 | CASSLVSSRLSGNTIYF | TGTGCCAGCAGCTTAGTTTCCTCCAGACTCTCTGGAAACACCATATATTTT
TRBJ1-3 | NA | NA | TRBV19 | CASTLRAAGSGNTIYF | TGTGCCAGTACTCTCCGGGCCGCCGGCTCTGGAAACACCATATATTTT
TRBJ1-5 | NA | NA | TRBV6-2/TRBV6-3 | CASSYRGQSNQPQHF | TGTGCCAGCAGTTACCGGGGGCAGAGCAATCAGCCCCAGCATTTT
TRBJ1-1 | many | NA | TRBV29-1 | CSVNPGRTEAFF | TGCAGCGTTAATCCGGGACGGACTGAAGCTTTCTTT
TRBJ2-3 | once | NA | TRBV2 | CASSEGPSHITDTQYF | TGTGCCAGCAGTGAAGGGCCCAGCCACATCACAGATACGCAGTATTTT
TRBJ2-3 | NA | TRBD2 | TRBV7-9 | CASSLGGLAGRLNTQYF | TGTGCCAGCAGCTTAGGGGGACTAGCGGGAAGATTGAATACGCAGTATTTT
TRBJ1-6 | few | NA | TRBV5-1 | CASRPGDYNSPLHF | TGCGCCAGCAGGCCGGGAGACTATAATTCACCCCTCCACTTT
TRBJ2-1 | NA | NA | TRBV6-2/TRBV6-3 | CASSTPGRYNEQFF | TGTGCCAGCAGTACCCCGGGACGGTACAATGAGCAGTTCTTC
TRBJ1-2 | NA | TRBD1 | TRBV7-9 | CASSLEGTGYGYTF | TGTGCCAGCAGCTTAGAAGGGACAGGCTATGGCTACACCTTC
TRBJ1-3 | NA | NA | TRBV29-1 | CSVAQASGNTIYF | TGCAGCGTTGCCCAGGCCTCTGGAAACACCATATATTTT
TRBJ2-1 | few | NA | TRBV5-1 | CASSLQINEQFF | TGCGCCAGCAGCCTTCAAATCAATGAGCAGTTCTTC
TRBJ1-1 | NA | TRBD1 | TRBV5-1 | CASSATGERTEAFF | TGCGCCAGCAGCGCAACAGGGGAGAGGACTGAAGCTTTCTTT
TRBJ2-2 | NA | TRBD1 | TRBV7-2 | CASSLDRTNTGELFF | TGTGCCAGCAGCTTGGACAGGACTAACACCGGGGAGCTGTTTTTT
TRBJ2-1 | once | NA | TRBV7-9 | CASSLLGNGIDEQFF | TGTGCCAGCAGCTTACTAGGAAACGGGATCGATGAGCAGTTCTTC
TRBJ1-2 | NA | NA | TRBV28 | CASSRTGPYGYTF | TGTGCCAGCAGTCGCACCGGGCCATATGGCTACACCTTC
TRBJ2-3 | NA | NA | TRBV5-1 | CASSLASADTQYF | TGCGCCAGCAGCTTGGCGTCGGCAGATACGCAGTATTTT
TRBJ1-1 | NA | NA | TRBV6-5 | CASSYSIGVTEAFF | TGTGCCAGCAGTTATAGTATAGGGGTCACTGAAGCTTTCTTT
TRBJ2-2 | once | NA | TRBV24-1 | CATSDPRFGELFF | TGTGCCACCAGTGACCCGAGGTTCGGGGAGCTGTTTTTT
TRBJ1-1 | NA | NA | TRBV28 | CASTRGMNTEAFF | TGTGCCAGCACTCGCGGAATGAACACTGAAGCTTTCTTT
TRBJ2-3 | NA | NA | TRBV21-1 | CASLRWLAGCRDTQYF | TGTGCCAGCTTACGTTGGCTAGCGGGTTGTAGAGATACGCAGTATTTT
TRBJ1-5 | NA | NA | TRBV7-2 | CASREGWGGIQPQHF | TGTGCCAGCAGGGAGGGTTGGGGAGGTATTCAGCCCCAGCATTTT
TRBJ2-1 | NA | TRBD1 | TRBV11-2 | CASTVPGGFSHEQFF | TGTGCCAGCACCGTCCCAGGGGGCTTCTCTCATGAGCAGTTCTTC
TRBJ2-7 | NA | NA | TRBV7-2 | CASSLEASSTLYEQYF | TGTGCCAGCAGCTTAGAGGCGTCTAGCACACTCTACGAGCAGTACTTC
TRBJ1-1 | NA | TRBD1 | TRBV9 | CASRAGTGGKAFF | TGTGCCAGCAGAGCCGGGACAGGGGGCAAAGCTTTCTTT
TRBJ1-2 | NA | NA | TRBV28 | CASSLVGGGYTF | TGTGCCAGCAGTTTAGTGGGGGGCGGCTACACCTTC